The 9 T cell receptor beta chains below all came from one sample that was sequenced in a study of T cell repertoires in cytomegalovirus infection. TCRdb passed the reads through MiXCR, listing each CDR3 protein once. The table shows 250,000 to 300,000 distinct CDR3 sequences, with about 17% occurring only once. Input material: CD8+ T cells from PBMCs. All receptors come from a human donor in good health (CMV status not recorded). Some clones in this sample may be carry-over from other donors' samples.

Written as DNA, the CDR3 is TGTGCCAGCAGTTTAGCAGAGGGTGGCACAGATACGCAGTATTTT. Its protein product is CASSLAEGGTDTQYF. The chain has TRBV12-3 or TRBV12-4 and TRBJ2-3; a weak D match, TRBD2 (5 bases). Trimming took 0 bases from V and 1 from J, leaving 8 bases between them. The CDR3 contains 15 residues.

This clonotype occurred many times. This chain links TRBV19 with TRBJ2-2; D not resolved. CDR3 length: 15 amino acids. V was cut by 1 base and J by 4 bases, with 10 bases left in between. From germline, CDR1 is LNHDA and CDR2 SQIVND (reference sequence). The CDR3 DNA is TGTGCCAGTAGTATAGCGGCCCTCAGCACCGGGGAGCTGTTTTTT. The encoded protein is CASSIAALSTGELFF. Filled out from reference TRBV19 and TRBJ2-2, the complete variable domain reads DGGITQSPKYLFRKEGQNVTLSCEQNLNHDAMYWYRQDPGQGLRLIYYSQIVNDFQKGDIAEGYSVSREKKESFPLTVTSAQKNPTAFYLCASSIAALSTGELFFGEGSRLTVL.

The table lists this clonotype with many counts. V is TRBV28 and J is TRBJ1-6; 8 nucleotides agree with TRBD1. CDR1 and CDR2 from the germline V gene are MDHEN and SYDVKM. The CDR3 consists of 14 residues. Trimming took 5 bases from V and 6 from J; bases not matched to a gene: 3. The CDR3 DNA follows: TGTGCCAGCAGTCCCGGACAGGGTAATTCACCCCTCCACTTT. This translates into CASSPGQGNSPLHF.

In this sample, this clonotype turned up a few times. The gene calls are TRBV11-2 and TRBJ2-7; D is ambiguous. The ends were cut back, 5 bases at V and 4 bases at J, with 12 bases in the middle. Germline CDR1 and CDR2: SGHAT and FQNNGV. This CDR3 region has 13 residues. CDR3 region: CASSLGPKYEQYF. For the CDR3, the DNA is TGTGCCAGCAGCCTTGGCCCCAAATACGAGCAGTACTTC.

The V and J genes are TRBV7-6 and TRBJ2-7, with a tentative D call TRBD1 (5 bases). Trimming cost V 4 bases and J 2 bases, with 12 bases left between them. CDR3 length equals 14 residues. Germline V CDR1 and CDR2: SGHVS, FNYEAQ. The CDR3 sequence is CASSSAGYPYEQYF. Written as DNA, the CDR3 is TGTGCCAGCAGCTCGGCAGGGTATCCCTACGAGCAGTACTTC.

This clonotype was found a few times. This chain uses TRBV29-1 with TRBJ2-6, with 8 bases lining up with TRBD1. Germline trimming cut 8 bases from V and 0 bases from J; bases unmatched to any gene: 9. Germline lookup yields CDR1 SQVTM and CDR2 ANQGSEA. The CDR3 extends over 16 amino acids. CDR3 nucleotide sequence: TGCAGCCTCGAGACAGGGGATCCCTCTGGGGCCAACGTCCTGACTTTC. Translating gives CSLETGDPSGANVLTF.

There are many counts of this clonotype. The chain recombines TRBV4-1 with TRBJ2-7, with unresolved D. There are 13 residues in the CDR3. Deletions cut 0 bases from V and 3 bases from J, with 6 bases between. CDR1 is MGHRA and CDR2 is YSYEKL in the germline V gene. CDR3 in amino acids: CASSQETHYEQYF. The CDR3 nucleotides read TGCGCCAGCAGCCAAGAAACACACTACGAGCAGTACTTC.

The chain links TRBV4-2 to TRBJ1-2; TRBD1 aligns across 7 bases. The CDR3 covers 16 residues. Germline values: CDR1 LGHNA, CDR2 YNFKEQ. J was trimmed by 8 bases and V by 4 bases; bases with no gene match: 16. CDR3 region: CASSPLDRDDGLGYTF. In nucleotides, the CDR3 is TGTGCCAGCAGCCCACTCGACAGGGACGATGGACTCGGCTACACCTTC.

This clonotype was recorded many times. The chain combines TRBV18 with TRBJ2-4, with D possibly being TRBD1 (5 bases). The CDR3 is made up of 14 amino acids. Trimming stripped 0 bases from V and 7 bases from J, with 10 bases between. Per germline, CDR1 KGHSH and CDR2 LQKENI. The DNA for the CDR3 is TGTGCCAGCTCACCACCGGTAGGGGCGAACATTCAGTACTTC. As protein: CASSPPVGANIQYF.